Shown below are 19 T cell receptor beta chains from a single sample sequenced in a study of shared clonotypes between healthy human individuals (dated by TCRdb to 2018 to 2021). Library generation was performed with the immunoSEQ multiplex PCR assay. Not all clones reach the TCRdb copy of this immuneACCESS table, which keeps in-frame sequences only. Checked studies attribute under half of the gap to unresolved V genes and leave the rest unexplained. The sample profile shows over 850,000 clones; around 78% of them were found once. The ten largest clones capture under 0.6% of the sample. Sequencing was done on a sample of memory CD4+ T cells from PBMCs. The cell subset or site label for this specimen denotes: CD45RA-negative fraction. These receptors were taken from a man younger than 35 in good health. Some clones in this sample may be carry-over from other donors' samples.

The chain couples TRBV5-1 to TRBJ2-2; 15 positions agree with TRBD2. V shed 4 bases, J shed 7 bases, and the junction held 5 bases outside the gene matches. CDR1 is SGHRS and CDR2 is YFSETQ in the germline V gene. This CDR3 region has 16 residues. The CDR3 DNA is TGCGCCAGCAGCCCCGGACTAGCGGGAGGGGACGGGGAGCTGTTTTTT. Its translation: CASSPGLAGGDGELFF.

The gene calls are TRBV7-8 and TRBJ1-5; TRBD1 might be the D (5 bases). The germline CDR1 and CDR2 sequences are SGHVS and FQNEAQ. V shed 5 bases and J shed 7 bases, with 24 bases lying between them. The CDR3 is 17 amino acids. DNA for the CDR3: TGTGCCAGCAGCCCGATGCTGAACGGGGGGTTGGACCAGCCCCAGCATTTT. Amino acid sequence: CASSPMLNGGLDQPQHF. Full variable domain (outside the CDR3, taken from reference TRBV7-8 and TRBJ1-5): GAGVSQSPRYKVAKRGQDVALRCDPISGHVSLFWYQQALGQGPEFLTYFQNEAQLDKSGLPSDRFFAERPEGSVSTLKIQRTQQEDSAVYLCASSPMLNGGLDQPQHFGDGTRLSIL.

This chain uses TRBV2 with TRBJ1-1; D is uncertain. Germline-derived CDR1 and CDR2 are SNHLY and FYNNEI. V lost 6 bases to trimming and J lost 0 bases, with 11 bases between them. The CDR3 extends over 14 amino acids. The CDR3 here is CASSPNSMNTEAFF. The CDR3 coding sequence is TGTGCCAGCAGCCCTAACAGCATGAACACTGAAGCTTTCTTT. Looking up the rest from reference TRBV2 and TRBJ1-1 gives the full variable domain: EPEVTQTPSHQVTQMGQEVILRCVPISNHLYFYWYRQILGQKVEFLVSFYNNEISEKSEIFDDQFSVERPDGSNFTLKIRSTKLEDSAMYFCASSPNSMNTEAFFGQGTRLTVV.

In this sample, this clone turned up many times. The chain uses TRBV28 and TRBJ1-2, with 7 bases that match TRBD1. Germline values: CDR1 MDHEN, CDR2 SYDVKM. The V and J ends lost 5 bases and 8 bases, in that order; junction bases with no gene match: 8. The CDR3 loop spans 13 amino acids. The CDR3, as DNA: TGTGCCAGCAGTGCGACAGGGACGGGGGGCTACACCTTC. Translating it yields CASSATGTGGYTF.

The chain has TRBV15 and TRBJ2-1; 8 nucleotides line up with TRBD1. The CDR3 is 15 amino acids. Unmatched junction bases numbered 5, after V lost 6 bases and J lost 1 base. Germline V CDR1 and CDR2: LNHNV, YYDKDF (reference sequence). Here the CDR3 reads CATSLRQGSYNEQFF. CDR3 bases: TGTGCCACCAGTTTAAGACAGGGGTCCTACAATGAGCAGTTCTTC.

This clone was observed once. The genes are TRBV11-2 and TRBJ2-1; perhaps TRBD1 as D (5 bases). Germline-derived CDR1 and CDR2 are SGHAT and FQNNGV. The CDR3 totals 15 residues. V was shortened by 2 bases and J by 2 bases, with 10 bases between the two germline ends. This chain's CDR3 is CASSLQGTAYNEQFF. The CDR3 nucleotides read TGTGCCAGCAGCTTACAGGGAACCGCCTACAATGAGCAGTTCTTC.

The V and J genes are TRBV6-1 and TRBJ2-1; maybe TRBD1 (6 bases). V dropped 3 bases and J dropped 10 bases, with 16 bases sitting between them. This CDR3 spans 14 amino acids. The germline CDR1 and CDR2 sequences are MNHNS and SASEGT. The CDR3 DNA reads TGTGCCAGCAGTGAGCCGGTGGCAGGGGCCGAGCAGTTCTTC. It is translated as CASSEPVAGAEQFF.

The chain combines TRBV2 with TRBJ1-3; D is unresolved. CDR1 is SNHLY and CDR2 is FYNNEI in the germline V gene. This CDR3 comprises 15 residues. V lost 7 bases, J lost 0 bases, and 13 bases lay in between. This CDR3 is CASTPPGFSGNTIYF. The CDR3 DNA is TGTGCCAGCACCCCTCCCGGCTTCTCTGGAAACACCATATATTTT. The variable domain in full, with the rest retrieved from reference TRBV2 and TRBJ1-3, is EPEVTQTPSHQVTQMGQEVILRCVPISNHLYFYWYRQILGQKVEFLVSFYNNEISEKSEIFDDQFSVERPDGSNFTLKIRSTKLEDSAMYFCASTPPGFSGNTIYFGEGSWLTVV.

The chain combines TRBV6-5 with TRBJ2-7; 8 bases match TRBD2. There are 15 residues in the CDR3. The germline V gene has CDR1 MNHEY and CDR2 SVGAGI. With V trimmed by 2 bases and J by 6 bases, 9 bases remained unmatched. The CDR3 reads CASSYTPSGQSEQYF. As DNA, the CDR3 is TGTGCCAGCAGTTACACTCCTAGCGGGCAGTCCGAGCAGTACTTC.

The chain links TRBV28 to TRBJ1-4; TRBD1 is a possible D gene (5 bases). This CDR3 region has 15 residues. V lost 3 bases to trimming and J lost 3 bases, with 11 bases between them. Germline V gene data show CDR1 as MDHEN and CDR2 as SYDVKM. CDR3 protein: CASSLRVGANEKLFF. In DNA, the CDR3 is TGTGCCAGCAGTTTGAGGGTAGGGGCTAATGAAAAACTGTTTTTT.

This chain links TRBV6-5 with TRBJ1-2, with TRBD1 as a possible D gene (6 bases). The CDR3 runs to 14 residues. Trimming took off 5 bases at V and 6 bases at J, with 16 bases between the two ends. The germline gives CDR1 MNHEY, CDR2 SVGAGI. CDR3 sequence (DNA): TGTGCCAGCAGTCTGAACAGGGAATGGGATGGCTACACCTTC. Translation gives CASSLNREWDGYTF.

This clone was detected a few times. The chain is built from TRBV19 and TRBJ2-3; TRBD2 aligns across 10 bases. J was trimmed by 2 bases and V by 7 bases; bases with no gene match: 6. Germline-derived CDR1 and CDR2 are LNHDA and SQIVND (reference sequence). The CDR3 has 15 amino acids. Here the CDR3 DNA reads TGTGCCAGTACCCCGACTAGCGGGTACACAGATACGCAGTATTTT. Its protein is CASTPTSGYTDTQYF.

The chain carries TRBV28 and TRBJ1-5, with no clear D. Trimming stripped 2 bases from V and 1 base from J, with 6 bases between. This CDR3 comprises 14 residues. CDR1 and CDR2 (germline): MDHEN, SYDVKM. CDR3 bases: TGTGCCAGCAGTTTAATCCGAAGCAATCAGCCCCAGCATTTT. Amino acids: CASSLIRSNQPQHF.

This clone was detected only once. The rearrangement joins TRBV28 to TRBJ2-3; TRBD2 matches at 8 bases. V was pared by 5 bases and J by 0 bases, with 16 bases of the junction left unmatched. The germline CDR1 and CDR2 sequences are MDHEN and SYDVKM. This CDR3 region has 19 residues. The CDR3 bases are TGTGCCAGCAGTCCACGACTAGCGTACTTCCTACCTAGCACAGATACGCAGTATTTT. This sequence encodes CASSPRLAYFLPSTDTQYF.

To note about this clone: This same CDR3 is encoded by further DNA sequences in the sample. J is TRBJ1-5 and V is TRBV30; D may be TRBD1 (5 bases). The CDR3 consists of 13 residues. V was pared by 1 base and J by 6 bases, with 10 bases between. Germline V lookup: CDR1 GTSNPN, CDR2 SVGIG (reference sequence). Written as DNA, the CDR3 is TGTGCCTGGAGTGGAGGGGTCGGTCAGCCCCAGCATTTT. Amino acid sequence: CAWSGGVGQPQHF. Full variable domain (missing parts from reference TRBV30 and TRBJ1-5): SQTIHQWPATLVQPVGSPLSLECTVEGTSNPNLYWYRQAAGRGLQLLFYSVGIGQISSEVPQNLSASRPQDRQFILSSKKLLLSDSGFYLCAWSGGVGQPQHFGDGTRLSIL.

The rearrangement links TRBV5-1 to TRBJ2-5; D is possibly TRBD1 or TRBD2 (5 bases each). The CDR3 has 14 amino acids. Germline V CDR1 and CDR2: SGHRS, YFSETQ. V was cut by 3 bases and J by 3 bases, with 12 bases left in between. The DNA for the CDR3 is TGCGCCAGCAGCTCCACGGGACCCAAAGAGACCCAGTACTTC. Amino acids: CASSSTGPKETQYF.

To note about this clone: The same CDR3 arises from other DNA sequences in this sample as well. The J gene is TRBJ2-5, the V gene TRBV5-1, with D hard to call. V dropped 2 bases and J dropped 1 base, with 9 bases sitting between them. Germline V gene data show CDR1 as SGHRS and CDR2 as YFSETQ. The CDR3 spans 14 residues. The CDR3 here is CASSFGQLQETQYF. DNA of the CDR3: TGCGCCAGCAGCTTTGGGCAGCTCCAAGAGACCCAGTACTTC.

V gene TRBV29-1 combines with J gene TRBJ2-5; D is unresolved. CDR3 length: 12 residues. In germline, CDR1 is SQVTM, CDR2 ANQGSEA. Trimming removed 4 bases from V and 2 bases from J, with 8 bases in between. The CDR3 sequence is CSVGAPQETQYF. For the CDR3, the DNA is TGCAGCGTTGGAGCCCCTCAAGAGACCCAGTACTTC.

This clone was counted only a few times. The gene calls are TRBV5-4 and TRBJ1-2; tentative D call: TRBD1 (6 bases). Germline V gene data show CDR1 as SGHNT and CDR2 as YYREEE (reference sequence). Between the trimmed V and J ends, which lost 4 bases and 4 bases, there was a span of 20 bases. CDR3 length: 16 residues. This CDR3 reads CASSTPSGQSIYGYTF. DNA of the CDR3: TGTGCCAGCAGCACCCCCAGTGGACAGTCAATCTATGGCTACACCTTC.